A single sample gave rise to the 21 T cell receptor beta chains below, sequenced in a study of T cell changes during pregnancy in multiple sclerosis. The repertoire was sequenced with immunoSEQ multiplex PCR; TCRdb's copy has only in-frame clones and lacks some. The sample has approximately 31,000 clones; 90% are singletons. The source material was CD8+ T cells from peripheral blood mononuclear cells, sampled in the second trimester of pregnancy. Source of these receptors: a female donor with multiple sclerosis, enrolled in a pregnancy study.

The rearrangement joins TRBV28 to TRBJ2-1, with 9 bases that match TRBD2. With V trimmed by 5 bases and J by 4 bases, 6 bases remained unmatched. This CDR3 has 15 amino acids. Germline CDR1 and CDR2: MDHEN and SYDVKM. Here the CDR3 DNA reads TGTGCCAGCAGTCTTTATAGCGGGAGTTACAATGAGCAGTTCTTC. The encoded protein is CASSLYSGSYNEQFF.

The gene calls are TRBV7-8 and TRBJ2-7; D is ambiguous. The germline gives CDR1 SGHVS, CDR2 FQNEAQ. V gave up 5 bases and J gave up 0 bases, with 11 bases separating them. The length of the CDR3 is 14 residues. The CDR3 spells CASSPRSSSYEQYF. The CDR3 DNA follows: TGTGCCAGCAGCCCCCGGTCGAGCTCCTACGAGCAGTACTTC.

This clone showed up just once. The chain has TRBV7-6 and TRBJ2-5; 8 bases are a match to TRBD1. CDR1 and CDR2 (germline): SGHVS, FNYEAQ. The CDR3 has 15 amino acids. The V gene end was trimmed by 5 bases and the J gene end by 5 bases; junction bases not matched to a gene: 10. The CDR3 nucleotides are TGTGCCAGCAGCCCCAGCCCAGGGGGCGAGGAGACCCAGTACTTC. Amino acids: CASSPSPGGEETQYF.

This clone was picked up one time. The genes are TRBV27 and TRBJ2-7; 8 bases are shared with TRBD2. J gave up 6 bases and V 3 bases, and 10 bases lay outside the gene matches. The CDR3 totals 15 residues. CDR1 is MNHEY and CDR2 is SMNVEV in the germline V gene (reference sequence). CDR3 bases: TGTGCCAGCAGTTTTTCAGCGGGAGCTGATAGCGAGCAGTACTTC. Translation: CASSFSAGADSEQYF.

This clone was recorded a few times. CDR3 coding DNA: TGTGCCAGCAGCACCCCGAGGTGGGGGGCGAACACCGGGGAGCTGTTTTTT. Translating gives CASSTPRWGANTGELFF. The chain recombines TRBV7-2 with TRBJ2-2; maybe TRBD2 (6 bases). V shed 5 bases and J shed 0 bases, with 16 bases lying between them. Germline V gene sequence: CDR1 SGHTA, CDR2 FQGNSA. This CDR3 comprises 17 residues.

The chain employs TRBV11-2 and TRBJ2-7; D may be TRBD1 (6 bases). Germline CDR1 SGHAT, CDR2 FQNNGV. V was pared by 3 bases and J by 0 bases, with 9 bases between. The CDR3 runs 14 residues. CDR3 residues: CASSFADSSYEQYF. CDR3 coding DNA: TGTGCCAGCAGCTTCGCGGACAGCTCCTACGAGCAGTACTTC.

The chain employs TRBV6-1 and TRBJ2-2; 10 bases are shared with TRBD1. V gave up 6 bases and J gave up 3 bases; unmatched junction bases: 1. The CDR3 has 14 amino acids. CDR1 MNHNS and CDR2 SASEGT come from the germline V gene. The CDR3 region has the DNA TGTGCCAGCAGCGGGACAGGGGACACCGGGGAGCTGTTTTTT. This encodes CASSGTGDTGELFF.

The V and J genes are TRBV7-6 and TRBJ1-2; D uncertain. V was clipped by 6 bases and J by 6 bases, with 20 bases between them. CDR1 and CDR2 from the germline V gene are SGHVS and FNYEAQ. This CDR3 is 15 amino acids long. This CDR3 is CASRPPRLSLHGYTF. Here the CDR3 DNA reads TGTGCCAGCAGGCCTCCCCGTCTCAGTTTACATGGCTACACCTTC.

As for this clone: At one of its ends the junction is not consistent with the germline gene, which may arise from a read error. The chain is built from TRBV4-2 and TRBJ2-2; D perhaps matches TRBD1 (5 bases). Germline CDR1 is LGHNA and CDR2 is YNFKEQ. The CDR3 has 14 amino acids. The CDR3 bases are TGTGCCAGCAGCCAGCCAGGGAACGCCGGGGAGCTGTTTTTT. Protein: CASSQPGNAGELFF.

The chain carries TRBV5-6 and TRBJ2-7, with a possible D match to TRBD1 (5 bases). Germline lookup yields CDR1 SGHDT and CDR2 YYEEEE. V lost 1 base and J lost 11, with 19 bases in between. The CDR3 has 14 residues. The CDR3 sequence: CASSLWGRVGGEYF. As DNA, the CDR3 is TGTGCCAGCAGCTTGTGGGGCAGGGTGGGTGGAGAGTACTTC.

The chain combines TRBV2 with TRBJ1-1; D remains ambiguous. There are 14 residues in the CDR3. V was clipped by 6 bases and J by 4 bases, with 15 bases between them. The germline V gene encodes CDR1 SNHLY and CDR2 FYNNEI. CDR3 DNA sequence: TGTGCCAGCAGCGCCCCTGAGGCGGGCACTGAAGCTTTCTTT. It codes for CASSAPEAGTEAFF. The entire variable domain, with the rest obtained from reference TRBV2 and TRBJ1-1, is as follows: EPEVTQTPSHQVTQMGQEVILRCVPISNHLYFYWYRQILGQKVEFLVSFYNNEISEKSEIFDDQFSVERPDGSNFTLKIRSTKLEDSAMYFCASSAPEAGTEAFFGQGTRLTVV.

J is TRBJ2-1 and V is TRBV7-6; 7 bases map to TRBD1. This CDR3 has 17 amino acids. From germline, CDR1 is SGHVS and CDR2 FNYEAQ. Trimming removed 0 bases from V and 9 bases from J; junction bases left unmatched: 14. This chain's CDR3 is CASSLATGTEAFGEQFF. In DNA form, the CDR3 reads TGTGCCAGCAGCTTAGCAACCGGGACAGAAGCATTTGGTGAGCAGTTCTTC.

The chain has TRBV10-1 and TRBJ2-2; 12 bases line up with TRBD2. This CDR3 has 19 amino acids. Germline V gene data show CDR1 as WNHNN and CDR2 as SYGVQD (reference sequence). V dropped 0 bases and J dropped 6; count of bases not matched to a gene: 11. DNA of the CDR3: TGCGCCAGCAGTGAGTCTCTAACTAGCGGGAGGCCGCTACCCGGGGAGCTGTTTTTT. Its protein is CASSESLTSGRPLPGELFF.

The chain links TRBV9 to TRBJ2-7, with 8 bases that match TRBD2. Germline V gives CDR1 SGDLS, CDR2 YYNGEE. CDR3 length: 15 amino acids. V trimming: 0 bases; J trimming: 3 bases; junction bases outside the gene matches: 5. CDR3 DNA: TGTGCCAGCAGCGTAGGGGTCAGCGGGAGCTACGAGCAGTACTTC. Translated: CASSVGVSGSYEQYF. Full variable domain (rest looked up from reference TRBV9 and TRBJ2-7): DSGVTQTPKHLITATGQRVTLRCSPRSGDLSVYWYQQSLDQGLQFLIQYYNGEERAKGNILERFSAQQFPDLHSELNLSSLELGDSALYFCASSVGVSGSYEQYFGPGTRLTVT.

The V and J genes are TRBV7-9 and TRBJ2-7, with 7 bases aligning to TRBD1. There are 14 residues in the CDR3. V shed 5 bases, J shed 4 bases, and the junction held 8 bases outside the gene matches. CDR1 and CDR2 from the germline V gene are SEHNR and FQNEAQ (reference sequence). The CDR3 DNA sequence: TGTGCCAGCAGCCTATCTACAGGGGAGTACGAGCAGTACTTC. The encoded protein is CASSLSTGEYEQYF.

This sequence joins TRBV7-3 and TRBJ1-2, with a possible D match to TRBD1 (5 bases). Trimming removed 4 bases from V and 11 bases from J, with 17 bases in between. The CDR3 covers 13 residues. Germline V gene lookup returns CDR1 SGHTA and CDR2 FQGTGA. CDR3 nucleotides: TGTGCCAGCAGCTCCCTCCCGGGACTGGAGTACACCTTC. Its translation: CASSSLPGLEYTF.

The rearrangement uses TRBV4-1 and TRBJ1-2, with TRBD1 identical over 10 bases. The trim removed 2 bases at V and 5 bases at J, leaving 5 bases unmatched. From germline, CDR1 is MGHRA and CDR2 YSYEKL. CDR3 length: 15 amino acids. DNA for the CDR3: TGCGCCAGCAGCCAAAGACAGGGGGCAGGATATGGCTACACCTTC. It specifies CASSQRQGAGYGYTF.

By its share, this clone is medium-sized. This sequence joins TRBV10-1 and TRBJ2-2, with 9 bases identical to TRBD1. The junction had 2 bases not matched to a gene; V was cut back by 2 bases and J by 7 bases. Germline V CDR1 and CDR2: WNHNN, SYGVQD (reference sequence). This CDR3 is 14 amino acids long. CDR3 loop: CASSEGTGSGELFF. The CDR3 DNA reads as TGCGCCAGCAGTGAGGGGACAGGGAGCGGGGAGCTGTTTTTT.

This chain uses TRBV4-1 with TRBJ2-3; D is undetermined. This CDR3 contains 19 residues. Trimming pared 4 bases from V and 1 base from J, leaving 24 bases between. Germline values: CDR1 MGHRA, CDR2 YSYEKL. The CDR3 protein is CASSRQVGPVPYGTDTQYF. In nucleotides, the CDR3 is TGCGCCAGCAGCCGTCAAGTGGGCCCAGTTCCCTACGGCACAGATACGCAGTATTTT.

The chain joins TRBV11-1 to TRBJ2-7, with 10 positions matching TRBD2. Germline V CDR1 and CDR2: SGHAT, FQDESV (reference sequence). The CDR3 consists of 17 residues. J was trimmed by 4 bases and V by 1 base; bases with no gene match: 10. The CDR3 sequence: CASSLEVYSSGSYEQYF. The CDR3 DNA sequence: TGTGCCAGCAGCTTAGAGGTGTATTCTAGCGGGAGTTACGAGCAGTACTTC. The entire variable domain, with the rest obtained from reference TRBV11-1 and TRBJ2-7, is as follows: EAEVAQSPRYKITEKSQAVAFWCDPISGHATLYWYRQILGQGPELLVQFQDESVVDDSQLPKDRFSAERLKGVDSTLKIQPAELGDSAMYLCASSLEVYSSGSYEQYFGPGTRLTVT.

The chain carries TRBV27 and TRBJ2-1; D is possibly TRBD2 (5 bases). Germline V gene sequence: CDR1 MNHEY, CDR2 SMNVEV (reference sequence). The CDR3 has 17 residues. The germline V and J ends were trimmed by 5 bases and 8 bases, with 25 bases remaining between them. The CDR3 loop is CASSPTTPRPRGHEQFF. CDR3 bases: TGTGCCAGCAGTCCCACAACCCCCCGTCCACGGGGTCATGAGCAGTTCTTC.